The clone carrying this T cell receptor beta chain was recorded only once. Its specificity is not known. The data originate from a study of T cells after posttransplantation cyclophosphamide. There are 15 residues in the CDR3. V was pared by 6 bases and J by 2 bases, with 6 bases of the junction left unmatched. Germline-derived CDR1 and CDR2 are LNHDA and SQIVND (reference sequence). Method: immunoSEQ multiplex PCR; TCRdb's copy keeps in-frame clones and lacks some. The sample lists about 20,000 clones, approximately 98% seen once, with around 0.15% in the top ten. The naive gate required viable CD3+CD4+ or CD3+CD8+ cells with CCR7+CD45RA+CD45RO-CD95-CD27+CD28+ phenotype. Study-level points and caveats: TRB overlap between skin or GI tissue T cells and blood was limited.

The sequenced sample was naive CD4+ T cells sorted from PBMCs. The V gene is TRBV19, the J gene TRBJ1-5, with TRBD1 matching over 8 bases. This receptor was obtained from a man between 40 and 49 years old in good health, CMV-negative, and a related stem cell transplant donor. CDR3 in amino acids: CASSQGAAGNQPQHF. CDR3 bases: TGTGCCAGTAGCCAGGGGGCGGCTGGCAATCAGCCCCAGCATTTT.